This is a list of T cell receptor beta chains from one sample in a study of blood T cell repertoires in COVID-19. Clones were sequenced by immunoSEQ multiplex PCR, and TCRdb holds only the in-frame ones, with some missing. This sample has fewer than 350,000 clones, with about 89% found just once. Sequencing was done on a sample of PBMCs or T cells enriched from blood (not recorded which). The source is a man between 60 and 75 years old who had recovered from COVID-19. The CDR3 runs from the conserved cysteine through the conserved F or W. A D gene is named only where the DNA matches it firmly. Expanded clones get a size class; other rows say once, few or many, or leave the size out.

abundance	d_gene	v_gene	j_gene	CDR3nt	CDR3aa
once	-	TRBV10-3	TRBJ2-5	TGTGCCATCAGTGATGGAGGAAAAGAGACCCAGTACTTC	CAISDGGKETQYF
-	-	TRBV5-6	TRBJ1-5	TGTGCCAGCAGCCGGGGTCGAGAGCCCCAGCATTTT	CASSRGREPQHF
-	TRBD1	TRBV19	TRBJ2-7	TGTGCCAGTAGTGGGCTTTTTGGCAGGGGGATCTACGAGCAGTACTTC	CASSGLFGRGIYEQYF
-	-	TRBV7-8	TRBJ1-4	TGTGCCAGCAGCTTACTGTCAACTAATGAAAAACTGTTTTTT	CASSLLSTNEKLFF
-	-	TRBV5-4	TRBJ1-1	TGTGCCAGCAGCCACGCCATGGACAGTCAGGGAGCTTTCTTT	CASSHAMDSQGAFF
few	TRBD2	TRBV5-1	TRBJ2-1	TGCGCCAGCAGCTCTACCGGGACTAGCGTTATAGATGAGCAGTTCTTC	CASSSTGTSVIDEQFF
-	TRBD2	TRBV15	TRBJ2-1	TGTGCCACCAGCAGAGATTTGGGGAGCGGGAGGGCCTTTAATGAGCAGTTCTTC	CATSRDLGSGRAFNEQFF
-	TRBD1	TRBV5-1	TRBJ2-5	TGCGCCAGCAGCCGGGACAGTCAAGAGACCCAGTACTTC	CASSRDSQETQYF
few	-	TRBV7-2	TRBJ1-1	TGTGCCAGCAGCTTAGGGGGTTCGGGGTCCACTGAAGCTTTCTTT	CASSLGGSGSTEAFF
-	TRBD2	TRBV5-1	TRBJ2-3	TGCGCCAGCAGCGGCGGGACTAGCGCCGCTAGCACAGATACGCAGTATTTT	CASSGGTSAASTDTQYF
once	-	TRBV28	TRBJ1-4	TGTGCCAGCGCCCGAGGAGGCACGGGTGAAAAACTGTTTTTT	CASARGGTGEKLFF